One sample yielded the 4 T cell receptor beta chains listed below, sequenced in a study of T cell repertoires in cytomegalovirus infection. One entry per CDR3 protein results from TCRdb running MiXCR on the reads. The sample lists nearly 700,000 distinct CDR3 sequences; 33% were seen once. Their recognized antigens are unknown. Sequencing was performed on cultured PBMCs, taken from culture after CMV antigen stimulation. The receptors were sampled from a human donor in good health (CMV status not recorded). Some clones in this sample may be carry-over from other donors' samples.

V is TRBV6-1 and J is TRBJ2-5; D is perhaps TRBD1 (6 bases). CDR1 is MNHNS and CDR2 is SASEGT in the germline V gene. Trimming cost V 3 bases and J 5 bases, with 10 bases left between them. This CDR3 region has 13 residues. As DNA, the CDR3 is TGTGCCAGCAGTGACAGGGGTTCGGAGACCCAGTACTTC. Translation: CASSDRGSETQYF.

The V gene is TRBV7-2, the J gene TRBJ2-1; D call uncertain. This CDR3 has 15 amino acids. V was clipped by 4 bases and J by 6 bases, with 16 bases between them. Germline values: CDR1 SGHTA, CDR2 FQGNSA. CDR3 protein: CASSSFFRASNEQFF. As DNA, the CDR3 is TGTGCCAGCAGCTCCTTTTTCCGGGCCAGCAATGAGCAGTTCTTC.

V usage is TRBV12-3 or TRBV12-4 and J usage is TRBJ2-2, with TRBD2 matching 10 bases. The CDR3 consists of 14 residues. J lost 7 bases, V lost 3 bases, and 2 bases had no gene match. This CDR3 is CASSLSGRDGELFF. In nucleotides, the CDR3 is TGTGCCAGCAGTTTGAGCGGGAGGGACGGGGAGCTGTTTTTT.

The CDR3 DNA reads as TGTGCCAGCAGATCCTCCGGGACTAGCGGATACAATGAGCAGTTCTTC. Amino acids: CASRSSGTSGYNEQFF. The V call is TRBV12-3 or TRBV12-4, the J call TRBJ2-1; 11 positions agree with TRBD2. With V trimmed by 6 bases and J by 4 bases, 8 bases remained unmatched. The CDR3 runs 16 residues.